This entry lists 23 T cell receptor beta chains sequenced from one sample in a study of blood T cell repertoires in COVID-19. Libraries were prepared by immunoSEQ multiplex PCR; TCRdb keeps only in-frame clonotypes and omits some of them. Found here are around 250,000 clones, roughly 86% of them singletons; the top ten hold approximately 0.7%. The sequencing input was peripheral blood. The receptors derive from a human donor in a cohort sampled during active COVID-19.

This clone was found a few times. The CDR3 region has the DNA TGTGCCAGCCGGACAGGGGTTCTCTATGGCTACACCTTC. Its protein is CASRTGVLYGYTF. The V gene is TRBV28, the J gene TRBJ1-2, with 9 bases fitting TRBD1. CDR1 and CDR2 (germline): MDHEN, SYDVKM. This CDR3 is built from 13 residues. J was trimmed by 4 bases and V by 8 bases; bases with no gene match: 5.

The chain couples TRBV5-6 to TRBJ2-7, with 11 bases that match TRBD2. The trim removed 1 base at V and 2 bases at J, leaving 2 bases unmatched. The CDR3 covers 15 residues. Germline V gives CDR1 SGHDT, CDR2 YYEEEE. CDR3 sequence: CASSLKLAGAYEQYF. The DNA for the CDR3 is TGTGCCAGCAGCTTGAAACTAGCGGGAGCCTACGAGCAGTACTTC.

The chain combines TRBV27 with TRBJ2-7; perhaps TRBD2 as D (5 bases). Trimming shortened V by 3 bases and J by 0 bases, and 12 bases separated the two germline ends. This CDR3 has 15 residues. Looked up from germline, CDR1 is MNHEY and CDR2 is SMNVEV (reference sequence). CDR3 nucleotides: TGTGCCAGCAGTTTGAGCGAGAGGGACTCCTACGAGCAGTACTTC. The encoded protein is CASSLSERDSYEQYF.

The chain links TRBV6-4 to TRBJ2-6; the D is unclear. Germline V lookup: CDR1 MRHNA, CDR2 SNTAGT. The CDR3 sequence is 15 residues long. V shed 4 bases and J shed 0 bases, with 7 bases lying between them. CDR3 residues: CASSAVSSGANVLTF. CDR3 nucleotides: TGTGCCAGCAGTGCGGTTTCCTCTGGGGCCAACGTCCTGACTTTC.

CDR3 DNA sequence: TGTGCCAGCAACTCACTAGCGGGGGCCACAGATACGCAGTATTTT. The encoded protein is CASNSLAGATDTQYF. This chain joins TRBV6-5 and TRBJ2-3, with TRBD2 matching over 11 bases. The V segment lost 7 bases and the J segment 2 bases; nucleotides outside the gene matches: 5. The CDR3 extends over 15 amino acids. The germline CDR1 and CDR2 sequences are MNHEY and SVGAGI.

The chain uses TRBV4-1 and TRBJ1-2; no clear D. The V gene lost 0 bases and the J gene lost 4 bases, with 6 bases spanning the gap. This CDR3 comprises 13 residues. The germline V gene encodes CDR1 MGHRA and CDR2 YSYEKL. The CDR3 spells CASSQDFSYGYTF. CDR3 bases: TGCGCCAGCAGCCAAGATTTCAGCTATGGCTACACCTTC.

V usage is TRBV5-6 and J usage is TRBJ1-1, with D unclear. The V gene's germline CDR1 is SGHDT and CDR2 YYEEEE. This CDR3 comprises 15 residues. V was trimmed by 3 bases and J by 0 bases, leaving 12 bases between them. The CDR3 loop is CASSSPGFMNTEAFF. CDR3 coding DNA: TGTGCCAGCAGCTCGCCGGGATTTATGAACACTGAAGCTTTCTTT.

This chain links TRBV5-4 with TRBJ2-7; 9 nucleotides align to TRBD2. This CDR3 has 14 amino acids. J was trimmed by 6 bases and V by 0 bases; bases with no gene match: 4. CDR1 SGHNT and CDR2 YYREEE come from the germline V gene (reference sequence). For the CDR3, the DNA is TGTGCCAGCAGCTTGGGGGCGGGGGGGCGCGAGCAGTACTTC. Its translation is CASSLGAGGREQYF. Complete variable domain (other parts from reference TRBV5-4 and TRBJ2-7): ETGVTQSPTHLIKTRGQQVTLRCSSQSGHNTVSWYQQALGQGPQFIFQYYREEENGRGNFPPRFSGLQFPNYSSELNVNALELDDSALYLCASSLGAGGREQYFGPGTRLTVT.

The V call is TRBV12-3 or TRBV12-4, the J call TRBJ2-5, with D unclear. The CDR3 is made up of 12 amino acids. Trimming shortened V by 3 bases and J by 1 base, and 3 bases separated the two germline ends. The CDR3 DNA reads as TGTGCCAGCAGTTTTATCCAAGAGACCCAGTACTTC. Translated, it gives CASSFIQETQYF.

As regards this clone: At one end the junction does not follow the germline gene, possibly because of a read error. Other nucleotide sequences from this sample produce the same CDR3. This chain links TRBV5-1 with TRBJ1-4; 9 bases are a match to TRBD1. CDR1 is SGHRS, CDR2 YFSETQ, per germline. The CDR3 is 15 amino acids. CDR3 bases: TGCGCTAGCAGCTTACCGGGACAGGGCGCGGAAAAACTGTTTTTT. Translated, it gives CASSLPGQGAEKLFF.

The chain carries TRBV6-6 and TRBJ1-1; unclear D gene. Germline CDR1 MNHNY, CDR2 SVGAGI (reference sequence). The V gene lost 5 bases and the J gene lost 4 bases, with 17 bases spanning the gap. The CDR3 sequence is 15 residues long. This CDR3 is CASSLNQAVGTEAFF. The CDR3 DNA reads as TGTGCCAGCAGTCTTAACCAGGCTGTGGGCACTGAAGCTTTCTTT.

This clone was counted once. The rearrangement joins TRBV10-1 to TRBJ2-1; TRBD2 aligns across 13 bases. CDR3 length equals 15 residues. With 7 bases clipped from V and 8 bases from J, the junction kept 8 bases outside the gene matches. Germline V lookup: CDR1 WNHNN, CDR2 SYGVQD (reference sequence). In DNA, the CDR3 is TGCGCCAGCACCTGGACTAGCGGGAGTGCGGATGAGCAGTTCTTC. This translates into CASTWTSGSADEQFF.

The J gene is TRBJ1-2, the V gene TRBV3-1 (or the pseudogene TRBV3-2), with a tentative D call TRBD1 (5 bases). The CDR3 length is 12 residues. V lost 1 base to trimming and J lost 8 bases, with 8 bases between them. Germline-derived CDR1 and CDR2 are LGHDT and YNNKEL (reference sequence). CDR3 bases: TGTGCCAGCAGCCAAGCGCAGGGAGGCTACACCTTC. Protein sequence: CASSQAQGGYTF.

The chain recombines TRBV19 with TRBJ2-7, with D possibly TRBD1 on 7 matching bases. Germline-derived CDR1 and CDR2 are LNHDA and SQIVND (reference sequence). V was trimmed by 7 bases and J by 1 base, leaving 14 bases between them. The CDR3 is made up of 14 amino acids. The CDR3 sequence: CASMGQGGSYEQYF. The DNA for the CDR3 is TGTGCCAGTATGGGGCAGGGGGGATCCTACGAGCAGTACTTC. The complete variable domain, with remaining parts taken from reference TRBV19 and TRBJ2-7, reads DGGITQSPKYLFRKEGQNVTLSCEQNLNHDAMYWYRQDPGQGLRLIYYSQIVNDFQKGDIAEGYSVSREKKESFPLTVTSAQKNPTAFYLCASMGQGGSYEQYFGPGTRLTVT.

V is TRBV4-2 and J is TRBJ1-5; maybe TRBD1 (5 bases). Trimming left V 2 bases short and J 0 bases short, with 17 bases between. CDR1 is LGHNA, CDR2 YNFKEQ, per germline. This CDR3 contains 18 residues. CDR3 amino acids: CASSQRRSGAGSNQPQHF. CDR3 DNA sequence: TGTGCCAGCAGCCAACGGAGGAGCGGGGCAGGTAGCAATCAGCCCCAGCATTTT.

The chain carries TRBV5-4 and TRBJ2-7, with 8 nucleotides matching TRBD2. The CDR3 extends over 13 amino acids. Per the germline V gene, CDR1 is SGHNT and CDR2 is YYREEE (reference sequence). Trimming at V came to 5 bases and at J to 6 bases, leaving 7 bases not matched to a gene. The CDR3 is CASRSSGSVEQYF. CDR3 DNA sequence: TGTGCCAGCAGGTCAAGCGGGAGTGTCGAGCAGTACTTC.

The V gene is TRBV19, the J gene TRBJ1-3; D is possibly TRBD1 (6 bases). The germline V gene has CDR1 LNHDA and CDR2 SQIVND (reference sequence). V was clipped by 1 base and J by 4 bases, with 11 bases between them. The CDR3 loop spans 15 amino acids. The CDR3 nucleotides are TGTGCCAGTAGTATAGCGGGGACATCGGGAAACACCATATATTTT. Translated: CASSIAGTSGNTIYF.

In its sample, this clone was seen a few times. The chain employs TRBV30 and TRBJ2-2; tentatively, D is TRBD1 (6 bases). The germline V and J ends were trimmed by 3 bases and 13 bases, with 15 bases remaining between them. This CDR3 is built from 12 residues. Germline-derived CDR1 and CDR2 are GTSNPN and SVGIG (reference sequence). CDR3 in amino acids: CAWSWTDWGLFF. In nucleotides, the CDR3 is TGTGCCTGGAGCTGGACAGACTGGGGGCTGTTTTTT.

This sequence joins TRBV19 and TRBJ1-1; D not certain. Germline V CDR1 and CDR2: LNHDA, SQIVND (reference sequence). V gave up 1 base and J gave up 6 bases, with 9 bases separating them. The CDR3 contains 13 residues. CDR3 coding DNA: TGTGCCAGTAGTATAGGAGTTTACCCTGAAGCTTTCTTT. This codes for CASSIGVYPEAFF.

This CDR3 is CATSRGYTGVGRGANVLTF. The CDR3 DNA sequence: TGTGCCACCAGCAGGGGATACACAGGGGTCGGTAGGGGGGCCAACGTCCTGACTTTC. The gene calls are TRBV15 and TRBJ2-6; 7 bases match TRBD1. Looked up from germline, CDR1 is LNHNV and CDR2 is YYDKDF (reference sequence). V lost 3 bases, J lost 4 bases, and 15 bases stayed unmatched. CDR3 size: 19 residues.

J is TRBJ2-2 and V is TRBV18, with D unclear. The CDR3 sequence is 11 residues long. V shed 2 bases and J shed 9 bases, with 4 bases lying between them. Germline CDR1 is KGHSH and CDR2 is LQKENI. DNA for the CDR3: TGTGCCAGCTCACCAGGCCGGGAGCTGTTTTTT. This sequence encodes CASSPGRELFF.

This clone has just one count. Here the CDR3 DNA reads TGTGCCAGCGAGGGACAGGGAGGCAATCAGCCCCAGCATTTT. It codes for CASEGQGGNQPQHF. The chain couples TRBV2 to TRBJ1-5; 9 positions match TRBD1. V shed 8 bases, J shed 2 bases, and the junction held 4 bases outside the gene matches. This CDR3 comprises 14 residues. Germline V gene sequence: CDR1 SNHLY, CDR2 FYNNEI.

This chain connects TRBV24-1 to TRBJ2-7, with 10 bases lining up with TRBD2. CDR3 length: 14 amino acids. With V trimmed by 5 bases and J by 2 bases, 2 bases remained unmatched. The V gene's germline CDR1 is KGHDR and CDR2 SFDVKD. CDR3 amino acids: CATSVAGGTYEQYF. DNA for the CDR3: TGTGCCACCAGTGTAGCGGGGGGAACCTACGAGCAGTACTTC.